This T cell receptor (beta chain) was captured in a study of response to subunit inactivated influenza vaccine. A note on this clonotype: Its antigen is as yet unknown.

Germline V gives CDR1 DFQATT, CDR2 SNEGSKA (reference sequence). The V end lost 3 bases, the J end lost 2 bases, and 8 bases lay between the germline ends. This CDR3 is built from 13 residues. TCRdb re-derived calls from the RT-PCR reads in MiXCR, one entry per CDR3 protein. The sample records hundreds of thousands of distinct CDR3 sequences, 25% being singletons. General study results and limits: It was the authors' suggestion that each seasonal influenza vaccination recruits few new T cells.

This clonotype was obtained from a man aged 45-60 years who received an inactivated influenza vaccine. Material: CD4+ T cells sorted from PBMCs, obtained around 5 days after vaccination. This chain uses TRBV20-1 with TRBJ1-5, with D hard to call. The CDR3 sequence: CSASPAGNQPQHF. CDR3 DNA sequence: TGCAGTGCTAGCCCGGCGGGCAATCAGCCCCAGCATTTT.